This paragraph covers one T cell receptor beta chain sequence. Its antigen is undetermined. These data originate in a study of identical twins. From the 5' RACE reads, TCRdb called clonotypes with MiXCR, one entry per CDR3 protein. The table shows roughly 720,000 distinct CDR3 sequences, with roughly 20% occurring only once. Broader study findings: The abundant beta clonotypes from cord blood had fewer insertions, and memory repertoires had none of this.

Trimming left V 2 bases short and J 0 bases short, with 11 bases between. Germline V gives CDR1 SGHVS, CDR2 FNYEAQ. The CDR3 consists of 15 residues. This same sample was also taken into another study, of T cells expressing NK-cell markers.

This TCR was sampled from a woman aged 18-30 years in good health. The V call is TRBV7-6, the J call TRBJ2-7, with D possibly TRBD1 on 6 matching bases. Sequencing was performed on PBMCs. The CDR3 sequence is CASSLSGTLSYEQYF. Written as DNA, the CDR3 is TGTGCCAGCAGCTTATCCGGGACACTCTCCTACGAGCAGTACTTC.